Below, 26 T cell receptor beta chains from the same sample are listed, as sequenced in a study of regulatory T cells in long-lasting Graves disease. Relying on iRepertoire HTBI primers and Arm-PCR of CDR3 regions, the team built TCR beta libraries. TCRdb redid the calling of the multiplex PCR reads with MiXCR, one entry per CDR3 protein. The repertoire holds hundreds of thousands of distinct CDR3 sequences, with roughly 15% as singletons. Time point here: newly diagnosed GD, antithyroid drugs for less than 3 months. Scientists built the TCR library using RNA that was extracted from PBMCs. These same records also appear under a second study, on T cells in Graves' hyperthyroidism and ophthalmopathy.

The sequencing here drew on peripheral blood mononuclear cells (PBMCs), taken at new diagnosis, from a patient treated with antithyroid drugs. The source of these receptors is a young woman with Graves disease.

V gene TRBV7-8 combines with J gene TRBJ1-2; D remains unclear. The CDR3 is 13 amino acids. The V gene's germline CDR1 is SGHVS and CDR2 FQNEAQ. The V and J ends lost 4 bases and 0 bases respectively, with 6 bases between them. In DNA form, the CDR3 reads TGTGCCAGCAGCTGGGCTTCTAACTATGGCTACACCTTC. This gives the protein CASSWASNYGYTF.

The chain carries TRBV5-6 and TRBJ2-7, with D maybe TRBD2 (6 bases). The CDR3 runs to 18 residues. V was clipped by 3 bases and J by 2 bases, with 24 bases between them. Germline CDR1 SGHDT, CDR2 YYEEEE. CDR3 sequence (DNA): TGTGCCAGCAGCTCTTATGATTCGCGAGGGGCGGGGACCTACGAGCAGTACTTC. As protein: CASSSYDSRGAGTYEQYF.

This clonotype was observed many times. J is TRBJ2-1 and V is TRBV12-3 or TRBV12-4; D is ambiguous. The V end lost 3 bases, the J end lost 8 bases, and 17 bases lay between the germline ends. The CDR3 spans 15 residues. Here the CDR3 reads CASSLVAGRGYEQFF. CDR3 nucleotides: TGTGCCAGCAGTTTGGTAGCCGGGCGAGGATATGAGCAGTTCTTC.

J is TRBJ2-2 and V is TRBV2; 16 nucleotides match TRBD2. CDR1 is SNHLY and CDR2 is FYNNEI in the germline V gene. V shed 7 bases and J 1 base; nucleotides not matched to a gene: 6. The CDR3 length is 18 residues. The CDR3 DNA reads as TGTGCCAGCATGGGGACTAGCGGGAGGGCCCTGAACACCGGGGAGCTGTTTTTT. This gives the protein CASMGTSGRALNTGELFF.

This clonotype was counted only a few times. The chain joins TRBV9 to TRBJ1-4; possible D gene TRBD1, 6 bases. V lost 4 bases, J lost 8 bases, and 18 bases lay in between. Germline V gene data show CDR1 as SGDLS and CDR2 as YYNGEE. This CDR3 is built from 15 residues. The CDR3 nucleotides read TGTGCCAGCAGCCCCGAGGGGGGAGAGGGAGAAAAACTGTTTTTT. Amino acid sequence: CASSPEGGEGEKLFF.

The chain carries TRBV5-1 and TRBJ2-2, with D perhaps matching TRBD1 or TRBD2 (5 bases each). Germline CDR1 and CDR2: SGHRS and YFSETQ. V was pared by 0 bases and J by 2 bases, with 5 bases between. The CDR3 spans 14 residues. CDR3 in amino acids: CASSLGDNTGELFF. In DNA, the CDR3 is TGCGCCAGCAGCTTGGGGGACAACACCGGGGAGCTGTTTTTT. The whole variable domain, filled in from reference TRBV5-1 and TRBJ2-2, reads KAGVTQTPRYLIKTRGQQVTLSCSPISGHRSVSWYQQTPGQGLQFLFEYFSETQRNKGNFPGRFSGRQFSNSRSEMNVSTLELGDSALYLCASSLGDNTGELFFGEGSRLTVL.

This clonotype occurred many times. The chain joins TRBV20-1 to TRBJ1-4; D is uncertain. Germline lookup yields CDR1 DFQATT and CDR2 SNEGSKA (reference sequence). V dropped 4 bases and J dropped 3 bases, with 6 bases sitting between them. This CDR3 spans 12 amino acids. The CDR3: CSAKGPNEKLFF. The CDR3 DNA reads as TGCAGTGCTAAAGGACCTAATGAAAAACTGTTTTTT.

This clonotype has more than one count but fewer than ten. An end of the junction differs from the germline gene, which may be a read error. The chain links TRBV29-1 to TRBJ1-5; D is unresolved. Germline V gene sequence: CDR1 SQVTM, CDR2 ANQGSEA. The CDR3 has 13 residues. CDR3 nucleotides: TGCAGCATTGAAGATGGCCTAGATGAAGCCCAGCATTTT. This sequence encodes CSIEDGLDEAQHF.

This clonotype has ten or more counts. The chain recombines TRBV7-2 with TRBJ2-5; D remains unclear. Germline CDR1 reads SGHTA; CDR2 reads FQGNSA. V was clipped by 2 bases and J by 2 bases, with 9 bases between them. The CDR3 has 14 amino acids. The CDR3 reads CASSLFSGQETQYF. The CDR3 DNA sequence: TGTGCCAGCAGCTTATTCTCCGGGCAAGAGACCCAGTACTTC.

This clonotype was counted many times. This chain links TRBV28 with TRBJ2-7; unclear D gene. Germline assignment: CDR1 MDHEN and CDR2 SYDVKM. CDR3 size: 14 residues. The V end lost 5 bases, the J end lost 4 bases, and 15 bases lay between the germline ends. The CDR3 region has the DNA TGTGCCAGCAGTAGTAGCACAGTGAGATACGAGCAGTACTTC. This codes for CASSSSTVRYEQYF.

This clonotype was observed a few times. The V call is TRBV10-1, the J call TRBJ1-4, with D uncertain. The CDR3 runs 15 residues. CDR1 and CDR2 from the germline V gene are WNHNN and SYGVQD (reference sequence). The ends were cut back, 2 bases at V and 5 bases at J, with 12 bases in the middle. The CDR3 reads CASSEGRAPNEKLFF. CDR3 nucleotide sequence: TGCGCCAGCAGTGAGGGAAGGGCACCAAATGAAAAACTGTTTTTT.

V gene TRBV2 combines with J gene TRBJ2-3; 7 nucleotides match TRBD2. The CDR3 totals 13 residues. The V gene's germline CDR1 is SNHLY and CDR2 FYNNEI. The CDR3 nucleotides read TGTGTCACCAGAGCGGGGACCACAGATACGCAGTATTTT. Amino acid sequence: CVTRAGTTDTQYF.

The V call is TRBV2, the J call TRBJ1-4; D is uncertain. Trimming shortened V by 7 bases and J by 8 bases, and 14 bases separated the two germline ends. The CDR3 length is 13 residues. In germline, CDR1 is SNHLY, CDR2 FYNNEI. This CDR3 reads CASTQREGEKLFF. CDR3 DNA sequence: TGTGCCAGCACCCAGAGGGAGGGAGAAAAACTGTTTTTT.

The genes are TRBV6-1 and TRBJ1-5; maybe TRBD1 (6 bases). Trimming took 3 bases from V and 7 from J, leaving 10 bases between them. The CDR3 consists of 13 residues. CDR1 is MNHNS and CDR2 is SASEGT in the germline V gene. CDR3 sequence (DNA): TGTGCCAGCAGTGACACCGGGACACAGCCCCAGCATTTT. This codes for CASSDTGTQPQHF.

This clonotype was seen repeatedly, ten times or more. The chain employs TRBV20-1 and TRBJ1-2; D unresolved. V lost 6 bases and J 4 bases, leaving 12 bases between the germline ends. There are 12 residues in the CDR3. Germline-derived CDR1 and CDR2 are DFQATT and SNEGSKA (reference sequence). This chain's CDR3 is CSAARDSYGYTF. The CDR3 DNA follows: TGCAGTGCAGCAAGGGATAGCTATGGCTACACCTTC.

CDR3 region: CASSQREPYEQYF. CDR3 bases: TGCGCCAGCAGCCAGCGAGAGCCCTACGAGCAGTACTTC. This chain links TRBV4-1 with TRBJ2-7; no definite D call. V dropped 3 bases and J dropped 2 bases, with 8 bases sitting between them. CDR1 and CDR2 (germline): MGHRA, YSYEKL. CDR3 length: 13 amino acids.

Regarding this clonotype: A much larger clone differs by one base, so this may be a read error. The chain links TRBV20-1 to TRBJ2-7, with 7 bases identical to TRBD1. Germline V lookup: CDR1 DFQATT, CDR2 SNEGSKA (reference sequence). The CDR3 runs 14 residues. After removal of 5 bases from V and 5 bases from J, the junction contained 12 bases not matched to a gene. The CDR3: CSAGMDRLVNEQYF. Written as DNA, the CDR3 is TGCAGTGCTGGAATGGACAGGCTCGTGAACGAGCAGTACTTC.

About this clonotype: Since a much larger clone is just one base distant, this may be a read error. The chain has TRBV12-3 or TRBV12-4 and TRBJ1-1; D gene unclear. Trimming removed 3 bases from V and 10 bases from J, with 12 bases in between. The CDR3 runs 12 residues. CDR3 in DNA: TGTGCCAGCAGTTTCGAGGCCAAGGGAGCTTTCTTT. It is translated as CASSFEAKGAFF.

The chain joins TRBV7-3 to TRBJ1-1; D is ambiguous. The CDR3 is 13 residues long. Germline CDR1 is SGHTA and CDR2 is FQGTGA. The V gene lost 1 base and the J gene lost 6 bases, with 9 bases spanning the gap. CDR3 sequence: CASSLIQGAEAFF. The CDR3 nucleotides read TGTGCCAGCAGCTTAATTCAAGGCGCTGAAGCTTTCTTT.

This clonotype showed up just a few times. The V call is TRBV29-1, the J call TRBJ1-3; no definite D call. The length of the CDR3 is 12 residues. Between the trimmed V and J ends, which lost 6 bases and 4 bases, there was a span of 10 bases. In germline, CDR1 is SQVTM, CDR2 ANQGSEA. The CDR3 loop is CSVRVAGNTIYF. The CDR3 DNA reads TGCAGCGTAAGGGTCGCGGGAAACACCATATATTTT.

The gene calls are TRBV14 and TRBJ1-4, with 7 bases aligning to TRBD1. The length of the CDR3 is 21 residues. Germline CDR1 and CDR2: SGHDN and FVKESK. V shed 4 bases and J 0 bases; nucleotides not matched to a gene: 20. The CDR3 sequence is CASSPRFGPGTAVATNEKLFF. The CDR3 DNA reads as TGTGCCAGCAGCCCCCGGTTTGGGCCGGGGACAGCAGTTGCAACTAATGAAAAACTGTTTTTT.

This clonotype showed up many times. The chain joins TRBV27 to TRBJ2-7; 11 bases line up with TRBD2. The CDR3 has 14 amino acids. Trimming at V came to 5 bases and at J to 2 bases, leaving 2 bases not matched to a gene. Germline CDR1 is MNHEY and CDR2 is SMNVEV (reference sequence). The CDR3 coding sequence is TGTGCCAGCAGTATTAGCGGGAGGGCCTACGAGCAGTACTTC. Its protein is CASSISGRAYEQYF.

The table lists this clonotype with a few counts. J is TRBJ1-5 and V is TRBV6-2 or TRBV6-3; TRBD1 matches at 8 bases. V lost 5 bases and J lost 0; bases outside the gene matches: 6. CDR3 length: 16 residues. CDR1 is MNHEY and CDR2 is SVGEGT in the germline V gene. CDR3 DNA: TGTGCCAGCAGTCACTTGGGACAGGTTAGCAATCAGCCCCAGCATTTT. This codes for CASSHLGQVSNQPQHF.

The chain links TRBV19 to TRBJ1-6; the D gene is possibly TRBD1 (6 bases). The CDR3 length is 15 residues. V lost 5 bases and J 14 bases, leaving 22 bases between the germline ends. From germline, CDR1 is LNHDA and CDR2 SQIVND (reference sequence). DNA of the CDR3: TGTGCCAGTAGTTCGTACAGGGACGGAGGGCGGTCCCTCCACTTT. It specifies CASSSYRDGGRSLHF.

Ten or more counts support this clonotype. The CDR3 bases are TGTGCCAGTTTTCGGGACAGGGATTTTTATGGCTACACCTTC. This codes for CASFRDRDFYGYTF. V and J are TRBV6-2 or TRBV6-3 and TRBJ1-2, with 9 bases fitting TRBD1. Germline V lookup: CDR1 MNHEY, CDR2 SVGEGT. J gave up 5 bases and V 9 bases, and 10 bases lay outside the gene matches. The CDR3 loop spans 14 amino acids.

V usage is TRBV20-1 and J usage is TRBJ2-5; 7 bases are shared with TRBD2. Trimming removed 5 bases from V and 5 bases from J; junction bases left unmatched: 5. Germline V gene sequence: CDR1 DFQATT, CDR2 SNEGSKA (reference sequence). The CDR3 sequence is 12 residues long. CDR3 nucleotides: TGCAGTGCTGTACTAGCGTGGGAGACCCAGTACTTC. As protein: CSAVLAWETQYF.